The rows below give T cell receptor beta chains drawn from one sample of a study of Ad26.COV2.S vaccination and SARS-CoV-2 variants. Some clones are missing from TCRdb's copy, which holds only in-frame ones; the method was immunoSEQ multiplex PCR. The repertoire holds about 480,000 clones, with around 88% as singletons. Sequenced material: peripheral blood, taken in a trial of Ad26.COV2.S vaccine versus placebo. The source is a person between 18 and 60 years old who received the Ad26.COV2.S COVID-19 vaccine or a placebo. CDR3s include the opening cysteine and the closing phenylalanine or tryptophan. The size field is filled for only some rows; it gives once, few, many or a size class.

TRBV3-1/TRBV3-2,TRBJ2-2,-,CASSQVRLGVLFF
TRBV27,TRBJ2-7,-,CASSLSRTGAYEQYF
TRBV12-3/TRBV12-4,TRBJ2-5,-,CASSLAGGGTQYF
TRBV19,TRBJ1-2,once,CASSIFPDRGYTF
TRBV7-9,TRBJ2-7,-,CASSPPGTGVRGTYEQYF
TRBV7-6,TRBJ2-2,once,CASSKSGEVGELFF
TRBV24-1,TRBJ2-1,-,CATSDLAGGNNEQFF
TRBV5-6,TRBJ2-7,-,CASSSLRQGGEQYF
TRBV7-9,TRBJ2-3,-,CASSQGQSTDTQYF
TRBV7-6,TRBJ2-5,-,CASSLVQETQYF
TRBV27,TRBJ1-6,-,CASTGQFNSPLHF
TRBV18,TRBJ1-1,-,CASSPGLMNTEAFF
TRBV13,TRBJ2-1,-,CASSSGLRSSYNEQFF
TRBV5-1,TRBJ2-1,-,CASSLEIATGNEQFF